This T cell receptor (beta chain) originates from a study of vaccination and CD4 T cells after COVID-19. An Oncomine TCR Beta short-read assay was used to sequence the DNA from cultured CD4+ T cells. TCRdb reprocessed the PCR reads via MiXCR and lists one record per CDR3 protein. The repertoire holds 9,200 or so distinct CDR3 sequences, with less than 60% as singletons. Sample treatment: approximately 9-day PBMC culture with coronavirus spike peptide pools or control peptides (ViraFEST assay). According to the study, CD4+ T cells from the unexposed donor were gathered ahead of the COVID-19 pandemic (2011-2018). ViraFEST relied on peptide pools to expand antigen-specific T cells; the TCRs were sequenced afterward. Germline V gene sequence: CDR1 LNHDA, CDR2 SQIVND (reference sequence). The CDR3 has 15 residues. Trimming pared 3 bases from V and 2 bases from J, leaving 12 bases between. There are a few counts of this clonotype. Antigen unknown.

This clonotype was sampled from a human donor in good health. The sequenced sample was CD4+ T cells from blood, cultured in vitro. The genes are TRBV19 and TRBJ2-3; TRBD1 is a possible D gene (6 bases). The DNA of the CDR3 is TGTGCCAGTAGTATCGACAGGAGAGACACAGATACGCAGTATTTT. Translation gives CASSIDRRDTDTQYF.